These T cell receptor beta chains were read from a single sample in a study of blood T cell repertoires in COVID-19. Repertoires were generated with immunoSEQ multiplex PCR, while TCRdb's copy carries only in-frame clones and drops some. This sample has nearly 25,000 clones, with roughly 79% found just once. The sequenced sample was peripheral blood. The receptor set was obtained from a man over 45 with COVID-19, enrolled during active disease. Each CDR3 is given with its conserved first and last residue. Fields, in order: J gene, V gene, D gene, clone size, CDR3 protein, CDR3 DNA. D genes are given only for firm matches. Only some rows state a clone size, as once, few, many or a class for expanded clones.

J: TRBJ2-1
V: TRBV10-1
D: TRBD2
size: .
CDR3: CASSDRSGTSGRGEQFF
DNA: TGCGCCAGCAGTGACCGATCCGGGACTAGCGGGAGAGGTGAGCAGTTCTTC

J: TRBJ2-1
V: TRBV3-1/TRBV3-2
D: TRBD2
size: .
CDR3: CASSHRTSGSLDEQFF
DNA: TGTGCCAGCAGCCACCGGACTAGCGGGAGTTTGGATGAGCAGTTCTTC

J: TRBJ1-4
V: TRBV28
D: TRBD1
size: .
CDR3: CASTKGTANEKLFF
DNA: TGTGCCAGCACCAAGGGGACAGCTAATGAAAAACTGTTTTTT

J: TRBJ1-4
V: TRBV4-2
D: TRBD1
size: .
CDR3: CASSPRGQSNEKLFF
DNA: TGTGCCAGCAGCCCTAGGGGACAGTCTAATGAAAAACTGTTTTTT

J: TRBJ2-7
V: TRBV6-5
D: TRBD1
size: .
CDR3: CASRATGGQTYEQYF
DNA: TGTGCCAGCAGGGCAACAGGGGGCCAGACCTACGAGCAGTACTTC

J: TRBJ1-1
V: TRBV11-3
D: .
size: .
CDR3: CASSLVGRWGQTNTEAFF
DNA: TGTGCCAGCAGCTTAGTAGGGAGGTGGGGTCAGACGAACACTGAAGCTTTCTTT

J: TRBJ2-3
V: TRBV6-4
D: TRBD1
size: once
CDR3: CASSSGTGETDTQYF
DNA: TGTGCCAGCAGTTCCGGGACAGGGGAAACAGATACGCAGTATTTT

J: TRBJ1-2
V: TRBV7-9
D: .
size: .
CDR3: CASSLAGLYGYTF
DNA: TGTGCCAGCAGCTTAGCCGGACTCTATGGCTACACCTTC

J: TRBJ2-7
V: TRBV16
D: TRBD1
size: .
CDR3: CASSQGIPGQHYEQYF
DNA: TGTGCCAGCAGCCAAGGAATTCCGGGACAGCACTACGAGCAGTACTTC

J: TRBJ2-3
V: TRBV4-1
D: .
size: .
CDR3: CASSQAVWATDTQYF
DNA: TGCGCCAGCAGCCAAGCCGTATGGGCCACAGATACGCAGTATTTT

J: TRBJ2-5
V: TRBV24-1
D: .
size: .
CDR3: CATSDSRDYQETQYF
DNA: TGTGCCACCAGTGACTCCCGGGACTACCAAGAGACCCAGTACTTC

J: TRBJ1-2
V: TRBV7-9
D: .
size: few
CDR3: CASSWEGYGYTF
DNA: TGTGCCAGCAGCTGGGAGGGGTATGGCTACACCTTC

J: TRBJ1-2
V: TRBV29-1
D: TRBD1
size: few
CDR3: CSPRDRGQLNYGYTF
DNA: TGCAGCCCTCGGGACAGGGGGCAACTTAACTATGGCTACACCTTC

J: TRBJ1-1
V: TRBV9
D: TRBD1
size: .
CDR3: CASSAWDRAEAFF
DNA: TGTGCCAGCAGCGCATGGGACAGAGCTGAAGCTTTCTTT

J: TRBJ1-2
V: TRBV6-1
D: .
size: .
CDR3: CASSASMGHPSYGYTF
DNA: TGTGCCAGCAGTGCCTCCATGGGACATCCGAGCTATGGCTACACCTTC

J: TRBJ2-3
V: TRBV4-1
D: TRBD1
size: .
CDR3: CASSQEGTGADTQYF
DNA: TGCGCCAGCAGCCAAGAAGGGACAGGGGCAGATACGCAGTATTTT

J: TRBJ2-1
V: TRBV30
D: .
size: .
CDR3: CAWSRTEVQFF
DNA: TGTGCCTGGAGTAGAACGGAGGTGCAGTTCTTC

J: TRBJ1-5
V: TRBV28
D: TRBD1
size: .
CDR3: CASRTGVNQPQHF
DNA: TGTGCCAGCAGGACAGGGGTCAATCAGCCCCAGCATTTT

J: TRBJ1-2
V: TRBV29-1
D: .
size: .
CDR3: CSVGSFYGYTF
DNA: TGCAGCGTTGGTAGCTTCTATGGCTACACCTTC

J: TRBJ2-7
V: TRBV13
D: .
size: .
CDR3: CASSLEAGHEQYF
DNA: TGTGCCAGCAGCTTAGAAGCGGGCCACGAGCAGTACTTC

J: TRBJ2-4
V: TRBV5-4
D: .
size: few
CDR3: CASSALEFSKNIQYF
DNA: TGTGCCAGCAGCGCACTAGAGTTTTCCAAAAACATTCAGTACTTC

J: TRBJ2-1
V: TRBV10-1
D: .
size: few
CDR3: CASSESREEQFF
DNA: TGCGCCAGCAGTGAGTCGCGAGAAGAGCAGTTCTTC

J: TRBJ2-3
V: TRBV5-6
D: TRBD1
size: few
CDR3: CASSHFDRADTQYF
DNA: TGTGCCAGCAGCCACTTCGACAGGGCGGATACGCAGTATTTT

J: TRBJ1-2
V: TRBV5-6
D: .
size: .
CDR3: CASSFYPDSETYGYTF
DNA: TGTGCCAGCAGCTTTTATCCCGACAGTGAGACCTATGGCTACACCTTC

J: TRBJ1-5
V: TRBV7-9
D: .
size: .
CDR3: CASSLRGQPQHF
DNA: TGTGCCAGCAGCTTACGGGGACAGCCCCAGCATTTT

J: TRBJ2-2
V: TRBV30
D: TRBD1
size: .
CDR3: CAWRDDRGTGELFF
DNA: TGTGCCTGGAGAGACGACAGGGGCACCGGGGAGCTGTTTTTT

J: TRBJ1-4
V: TRBV29-1
D: .
size: .
CDR3: CSAGARGNEKLFF
DNA: TGCAGCGCTGGGGCTCGAGGTAATGAAAAACTGTTTTTT

J: TRBJ2-1
V: TRBV2
D: .
size: .
CDR3: CASSDPDNEQFF
DNA: TGTGCCAGCAGTGATCCAGACAATGAGCAGTTCTTC

J: TRBJ1-5
V: TRBV12-3/TRBV12-4
D: TRBD1
size: .
CDR3: CATRTGSNQPQHF
DNA: TGTGCCACTCGGACAGGGAGCAATCAGCCCCAGCATTTT

J: TRBJ2-1
V: TRBV6-2/TRBV6-3
D: TRBD2
size: .
CDR3: CASSASSGGAGEQFF
DNA: TGTGCCAGCAGTGCTTCTAGCGGGGGGGCCGGGGAGCAGTTCTTC

J: TRBJ2-2
V: TRBV3-1/TRBV3-2
D: TRBD2
size: .
CDR3: CASSPITSGPVDGELFF
DNA: TGTGCCAGCAGCCCAATCACTAGCGGACCCGTGGACGGGGAGCTGTTTTTT